This T cell receptor (beta chain) was sequenced in a study of blood T cells in healthy people across ages. The CDR3 sequence is 15 residues long. V shed 5 bases and J shed 4 bases, with 18 bases lying between them. Using a J-beta primer mix together with a sample-barcoded 5' primer, a second PCR was run for roughly 7 to 12 cycles. Unique molecular identifiers of 12 random nucleotides labeled each cDNA. TCRdb ran MiXCR on the 5' RACE reads and lists one entry per CDR3 protein. Among approximately 780,000 distinct CDR3 sequences, around a quarter were seen once, and the ten largest hold roughly 3.1%. These same data were also listed under a study on T cells of mothers and their children. That work adds: Donation came from a few healthy Caucasian mothers together with their six children. Related and unrelated pairs show similar thymic shaping of TCR recombination output. Slightly higher but non-significant overlap marked related mother-child pairs versus unrelated pairs.

The chain joins TRBV12-3 or TRBV12-4 to TRBJ2-7; D may correspond to TRBD1 or TRBD2 (5 bases each). The sequencing input was blood. This clonotype was sampled from a boy between 10 and 17 years old in good health. CDR3 nucleotide sequence: TGTGCCAGCAGTCCCGGTTTCGGGGCGTATTACGAGCAGTACTTC. This codes for CASSPGFGAYYEQYF.